Below, 24 T cell receptor beta chains from the same sample are listed, as sequenced in a study of T cells in Graves' hyperthyroidism and ophthalmopathy. RNA transcripts provided the source from which TCR beta CDR3 regions were amplified. A set of HTBI primers served as the primers for a first-round RT-PCR of the TCR CDR3. MiXCR was run by TCRdb on the multiplex PCR reads, yielding one entry per CDR3 protein. Among approximately 430,000 distinct CDR3 sequences listed, roughly 14% were seen once. The material sequenced was blood. The source is a young man with Graves' ophthalmopathy.

CDR3 bases: TGTGCCAGCAGCCCGAGCTCTTTTCGCCAAACTTCACCCCTCCACTTT. As protein: CASSPSSFRQTSPLHF. The chain combines TRBV6-1 with TRBJ1-6; no clear D. Germline V lookup: CDR1 MNHNS, CDR2 SASEGT. The CDR3 extends over 16 amino acids. V was trimmed by 6 bases and J by 9 bases, leaving 21 bases between them.

This clonotype was counted between two and nine times. This may be a read error, as it is one base from a much larger clone. The chain carries TRBV6-2 or TRBV6-3 and TRBJ2-7, with D perhaps TRBD1 or TRBD2 (6 bases each). From germline, CDR1 is MNHEY and CDR2 SVGEGT. This CDR3 is built from 15 residues. Trimming left V 7 bases short and J 7 bases short, with 23 bases between. The DNA for the CDR3 is TGTGCCAGCATGATGATATCCGGGGGCGAGAGGGAGCAGTACTTC. Amino acids: CASMMISGGEREQYF.

This clonotype turned up a few times. The genes are TRBV19 and TRBJ1-1, with D perhaps matching TRBD1 (5 bases). The CDR3 is 13 residues long. Germline V gene sequence: CDR1 LNHDA, CDR2 SQIVND (reference sequence). Trimming took off 3 bases at V and 4 bases at J, with 9 bases between the two ends. The CDR3 DNA sequence: TGTGCCAGTAGTATGGACAAAGGCACTGAAGCTTTCTTT. Its protein is CASSMDKGTEAFF.

As regards this clonotype: One end of the junction fails to match germline, which may point to a read error. This chain links TRBV7-9 with TRBJ2-7, with TRBD1 as a possible D gene (5 bases). Germline CDR1 reads SEHNR; CDR2 reads FQNEAQ (reference sequence). The CDR3 is 15 residues long. The CDR3 protein is CASSLQGLPSYEQHF. The CDR3 coding sequence is TGTGCCAGCAGCTTACAGGGCCTACCCTCCTACGAGCAGCACTTC.

The rearrangement joins TRBV11-2 to TRBJ2-3; D possibly matches TRBD1 or TRBD2 (6 bases each). The germline V gene encodes CDR1 SGHAT and CDR2 FQNNGV. This CDR3 region has 17 residues. Trimming took off 3 bases at V and 2 bases at J, with 18 bases between the two ends. The CDR3 DNA sequence: TGTGCCAGCAGCTTGGGAGCCGAAGGGGGGCACACAGATACGCAGTATTTT. This encodes CASSLGAEGGHTDTQYF.

The V call is TRBV19, the J call TRBJ2-7; a possible D gene is TRBD1 (6 bases). Germline V gene sequence: CDR1 LNHDA, CDR2 SQIVND (reference sequence). The CDR3 has 14 residues. V dropped 1 base and J dropped 0 bases, with 7 bases sitting between them. This CDR3 reads CASSIGGLSYEQYF. CDR3 DNA: TGTGCCAGTAGTATAGGGGGGCTCTCCTACGAGCAGTACTTC.

This clonotype was seen more than once but under ten times. V usage is TRBV14 and J usage is TRBJ1-4; no clear D. The CDR3 consists of 12 residues. From germline, CDR1 is SGHDN and CDR2 FVKESK. V lost 3 bases, J lost 9 bases, and 8 bases lay in between. The CDR3, as DNA: TGTGCCAGCAGCCACGGCCCCCAAAAACTGTTTTTT. It translates to CASSHGPQKLFF. The whole variable domain, filled in from reference TRBV14 and TRBJ1-4, reads EAGVTQFPSHSVIEKGQTVTLRCDPISGHDNLYWYRRVMGKEIKFLLHFVKESKQDESGMPNNRFLAERTGGTYSTLKVQPAELEDSGVYFCASSHGPQKLFFGSGTQLSVL.

In this sample, this clonotype turned up a few times. The gene calls are TRBV5-1 and TRBJ2-7; 8 positions agree with TRBD1. The CDR3 covers 15 residues. Germline V gives CDR1 SGHRS, CDR2 YFSETQ. Trimming at V came to 1 base and at J to 7 bases, leaving 10 bases not matched to a gene. The DNA for the CDR3 is TGCGCCAGCAGCTTGAGACAGGGGATCTTTGGGGAGCAGTACTTC. This codes for CASSLRQGIFGEQYF.

The rearrangement joins TRBV2 to TRBJ2-1; 14 bases map to TRBD2. The CDR3 spans 16 residues. Germline assignment: CDR1 SNHLY and CDR2 FYNNEI. The V segment lost 6 bases and the J segment 4 bases; nucleotides outside the gene matches: 5. In nucleotides, the CDR3 is TGTGCCAGCAGGGGACTAGCGGGAGTGGGATACAATGAGCAGTTCTTC. Encoded protein: CASRGLAGVGYNEQFF.

The V and J genes are TRBV20-1 and TRBJ2-1; 11 positions agree with TRBD2. Trimming removed 8 bases from V and 3 bases from J; junction bases left unmatched: 6. CDR1 and CDR2 from the germline V gene are DFQATT and SNEGSKA (reference sequence). CDR3 length: 14 amino acids. The CDR3 DNA is TGCAGTTCCCCAGGACTAGCGGGCTACAATGAGCAGTTCTTC. This codes for CSSPGLAGYNEQFF.

CDR3 sequence (DNA): TGCGCCAGCAGCGTACCCGGGACAGGGCGCTATGGCTACACCTTC. Amino acids: CASSVPGTGRYGYTF. The gene calls are TRBV5-1 and TRBJ1-2; 9 bases fit TRBD1. This CDR3 is 15 amino acids long. The germline gives CDR1 SGHRS, CDR2 YFSETQ. V lost 4 bases, J lost 4 bases, and 8 bases stayed unmatched. Complete variable domain (other parts from reference TRBV5-1 and TRBJ1-2): KAGVTQTPRYLIKTRGQQVTLSCSPISGHRSVSWYQQTPGQGLQFLFEYFSETQRNKGNFPGRFSGRQFSNSRSEMNVSTLELGDSALYLCASSVPGTGRYGYTFGSGTRLTVV.

This clonotype was counted at least ten times. This sequence joins TRBV24-1 and TRBJ2-5; possible D gene TRBD2, 5 bases. Germline V gives CDR1 KGHDR, CDR2 SFDVKD. V was pared by 5 bases and J by 4 bases, with 10 bases between. This CDR3 is built from 13 residues. As DNA, the CDR3 is TGTGCCACCAGTGGGACTCTCTCAGAGACCCAGTACTTC. This encodes CATSGTLSETQYF.

This clonotype came up a few times. This chain joins TRBV20-1 and TRBJ2-3; 7 bases match TRBD2. With V trimmed by 3 bases and J by 2 bases, 2 bases remained unmatched. Germline V gene data show CDR1 as DFQATT and CDR2 as SNEGSKA (reference sequence). This CDR3 is 13 amino acids long. CDR3 region: CSASRGDTDTQYF. The CDR3 DNA sequence: TGCAGTGCTAGCCGGGGGGACACAGATACGCAGTATTTT.

This clonotype was seen a few times. The chain is built from TRBV27 and TRBJ1-2; 9 nucleotides line up with TRBD1. Trimming cost V 5 bases and J 3 bases; bases outside gene matches: 13. CDR1 and CDR2 (germline): MNHEY, SMNVEV (reference sequence). The CDR3 loop spans 17 amino acids. The CDR3 region is CASSQPRPDRGYYGYTF. Here the CDR3 DNA reads TGTGCCAGCAGTCAACCACGTCCTGACAGGGGGTACTATGGCTACACCTTC.

The sample holds many counts of this clonotype. The V gene is TRBV12-3 or TRBV12-4, the J gene TRBJ1-1; 11 nucleotides align to TRBD1. V was clipped by 5 bases and J by 7 bases; unmatched bases: 3. The CDR3 covers 13 residues. The CDR3 loop reads CASSRGTGGEAFF. In DNA, the CDR3 is TGTGCCAGCAGTCGAGGGACAGGGGGTGAAGCTTTCTTT.

The table lists this clonotype with many counts. The V gene is TRBV27, the J gene TRBJ2-5; D remains unclear. Trimming stripped 5 bases from V and 4 bases from J, with 5 bases between. The CDR3 spans 11 residues. CDR1 is MNHEY, CDR2 SMNVEV, per germline (reference sequence). CDR3 sequence reads: CASSTSETQYF. In nucleotides, the CDR3 is TGTGCCAGCAGTACTTCAGAGACCCAGTACTTC.

The V gene is TRBV9, the J gene TRBJ1-2, with 7 nucleotides matching TRBD1. J gave up 13 bases and V 3 bases, and 12 bases lay outside the gene matches. The CDR3 spans 13 residues. Germline CDR1 and CDR2: SGDLS and YYNGEE. CDR3 residues: CASSATLKGGSTF. CDR3 DNA sequence: TGTGCCAGCAGCGCCACCTTGAAAGGGGGCAGCACCTTC.

This clonotype came up many times. The chain couples TRBV30 to TRBJ2-3, with unresolved D. The germline V gene has CDR1 GTSNPN and CDR2 SVGIG (reference sequence). The CDR3 has 13 residues. The germline V and J ends were trimmed by 3 bases and 4 bases, with 11 bases remaining between them. The CDR3 DNA reads TGTGCCTGGAGGACGGGTTTAGCAGATACGCAGTATTTT. This gives the protein CAWRTGLADTQYF. Together with reference TRBV30 and TRBJ2-3, the CDR3 gives the full variable domain: SQTIHQWPATLVQPVGSPLSLECTVEGTSNPNLYWYRQAAGRGLQLLFYSVGIGQISSEVPQNLSASRPQDRQFILSSKKLLLSDSGFYLCAWRTGLADTQYFGPGTRLTVL.

This clonotype was counted at least ten times. The V call is TRBV2, the J call TRBJ2-7; 7 positions match TRBD1. The CDR3 has 15 amino acids. The V segment lost 6 bases and the J segment 3 bases; nucleotides outside the gene matches: 11. CDR1 and CDR2 (germline): SNHLY, FYNNEI. The CDR3 loop reads CASSSHRGGFYEQYF. The CDR3 nucleotides read TGTGCCAGCAGCAGCCACAGGGGCGGATTCTACGAGCAGTACTTC.

This sequence joins TRBV29-1 and TRBJ2-3, with 11 bases aligning to TRBD2. The germline V gene encodes CDR1 SQVTM and CDR2 ANQGSEA. The CDR3 has 16 residues. V lost 5 bases, J lost 7 bases, and 14 bases stayed unmatched. CDR3 coding DNA: TGCAGCGTTCTCGGGACTAGCGGATCGAGCACGAATACGCAGTATTTT. Amino acids: CSVLGTSGSSTNTQYF.

This clonotype came up many times. This rearrangement joins TRBV15 to TRBJ1-5; D might be TRBD1 (6 bases). The CDR3 is 15 amino acids. V gave up 2 bases and J gave up 1 base, with 9 bases separating them. CDR1 and CDR2 (germline): LNHNV, YYDKDF (reference sequence). CDR3 sequence: CATSRPDRSNQPQHF. The DNA of the CDR3 is TGTGCCACCAGCAGACCTGACAGGAGCAATCAGCCCCAGCATTTT.

In this sample, this clonotype turned up many times. The genes are TRBV6-6 and TRBJ2-3, with a tentative D call TRBD2 (6 bases). CDR3 size: 15 residues. V was trimmed by 2 bases and J by 2 bases, leaving 11 bases between them. Per germline, CDR1 MNHNY and CDR2 SVGAGI (reference sequence). The CDR3 loop reads CASSYQEGTTDTQYF. Written as DNA, the CDR3 is TGTGCCAGCAGTTACCAGGAGGGGACCACAGATACGCAGTATTTT.

This clonotype was detected many times. CDR3 sequence reads: CASSPGSMNTEAFF. Here the CDR3 DNA reads TGTGCCAGCAGCCCGGGATCCATGAACACTGAAGCTTTCTTT. The rearrangement joins TRBV7-2 to TRBJ1-1; unclear D gene. Germline V gives CDR1 SGHTA, CDR2 FQGNSA. Trimming took off 5 bases at V and 0 bases at J, with 10 bases between the two ends. This CDR3 region has 14 residues.

The V call is TRBV13, the J call TRBJ2-3, with D possibly being TRBD2 (5 bases). Per germline, CDR1 PRHDT and CDR2 FYEKMQ (reference sequence). Trimming pared 4 bases from V and 2 bases from J, leaving 13 bases between. The CDR3 length is 15 residues. The CDR3 region has the DNA TGTGCCAGCAGCTCCCGGGCAGACTACACAGATACGCAGTATTTT. This codes for CASSSRADYTDTQYF.